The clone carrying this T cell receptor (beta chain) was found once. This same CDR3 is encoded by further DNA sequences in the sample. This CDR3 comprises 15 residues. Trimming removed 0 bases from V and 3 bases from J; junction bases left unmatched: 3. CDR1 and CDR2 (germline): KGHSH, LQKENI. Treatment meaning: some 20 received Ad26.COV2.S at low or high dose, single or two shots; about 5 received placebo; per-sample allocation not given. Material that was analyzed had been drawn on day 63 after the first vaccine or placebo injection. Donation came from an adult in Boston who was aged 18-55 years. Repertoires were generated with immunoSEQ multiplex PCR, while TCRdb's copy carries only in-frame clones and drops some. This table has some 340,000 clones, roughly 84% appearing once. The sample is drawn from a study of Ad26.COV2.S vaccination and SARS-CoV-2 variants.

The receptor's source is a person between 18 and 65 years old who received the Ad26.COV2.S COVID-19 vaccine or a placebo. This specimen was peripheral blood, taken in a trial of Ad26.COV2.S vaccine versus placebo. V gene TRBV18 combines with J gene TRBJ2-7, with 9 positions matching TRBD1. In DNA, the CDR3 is TGTGCCAGCTCACCACCGGGACAGGGAAACTACGAGCAGTACTTC. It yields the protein CASSPPGQGNYEQYF.